This entry describes one T cell receptor beta chain. It has no known antigen specificity. Nothing much larger sits one base from this clone, and base qualities are not available. There are 15 amino acids in the CDR3, from cysteine to phenylalanine inclusive. Of the read, only the CDR3 DNA is kept; its 45 bases are in frame from base 1. The V end gives up 0 bases and the J end 5 bases, leaving 7 bases in the junction not matched to a gene. Via the germline V gene, CDR1 is MNHEY and CDR2 SVGAGI. Each collaborating institution followed its own protocols to collect whole blood in K2EDTA tubes. For TCRbeta analysis, collaborators shipped samples as frozen whole blood, isolated PBMCs, or DNA extracted from either of those sample types. This entry comes from a study of blood T cell repertoires in COVID-19 (dated by TCRdb to about 2020). Looking at the study overall: The collaborator samples originated in the United States, Italy and Spain and spanned the acute and convalescent phases of COVID-19. Nearly every sample came with metadata listing a de-identified subject ID, COVID-19 status, age in years and sex. Where HLA class I and class II types were available, the types were taken from metadata supplied by the sample provider, not from assay-based typing. The dataset comprised deeply sampled blood TCRbeta repertoires from subjects exposed to, actively infected with, or recovered from COVID-19. The samples were drawn from two sources: the first 160 participants of the ongoing ImmuneRACE study, and 1,200 or so subjects contributed by 6 global collaborators. The repertoires were released in a freely available public database meant as a resource for research on the immune response to SARS-CoV-2. The prospective study material was composed of cDNA or gDNA derived from T cells, B-cell-depleted T cells, or PBMCs. Study-wide conclusions, independent of this receptor: Clinical and demographic metadata were provided uncurated, with the amount varying by source and participant.

TCRbeta CDR3 regions were amplified from genomic DNA using the immunoSEQ Assay, a bias-controlled multiplex PCR. As for the original processing: Nucleated cell counts per sample were estimated from amplification of reference gene primers within the assay. To quantify the absolute abundance of each unique TCRbeta CDR3 rearrangement, sequence reads were collapsed and filtered. Productive Simpson clonality was computed per sample as the square root of Simpson's diversity index over productive rearrangements. This is the immuneACCESS table as TCRdb keeps it, with only in-frame sequences that have V and J called. A part of the clones is gone; compared with another copy, unresolved V genes explain less than half, and the rest is unexplained. That table is the source of V, J and clone size, and D and trimming were worked out from the DNA. Counted in this sample were over 100,000 clones; about four fifths of them appeared once. Of the sample, approximately 3.9% is held by the ten largest clones.

The rearrangement combines TRBV6-5 with TRBJ2-7, with 7 bases matching TRBD1. This clonotype was obtained from a woman aged 80 or older with acute or convalescent COVID-19. The sample consisted of peripheral blood. The DNA sequence reads TGTGCCAGCAGTTACTCGGGCAGGGGGACGAACGAGCAGTACTTC. This codes for CASSYSGRGTNEQYF.